The 3 T cell receptor beta chains below all came from one sample that was sequenced in a study of T cell responses to AZD1222 COVID-19 vaccine. Generated by immunoSEQ multiplex PCR, the TCRdb table keeps only in-frame clones and is missing some. The table lists some 150,000 clones, roughly 88% of them singletons. The sequences come from peripheral blood, collected on day 0 of AZD1222 vaccination. The receptors come from an adult in good health.

The chain couples TRBV19 to TRBJ2-3, with 8 bases identical to TRBD2. The length of the CDR3 is 15 residues. V lost 8 bases and J lost 3; bases outside the gene matches: 10. Germline V gene sequence: CDR1 LNHDA, CDR2 SQIVND (reference sequence). The CDR3 protein is CASRYVAGPTDTQYF. DNA for the CDR3: TGTGCCAGTCGATACGTAGCGGGACCAACAGATACGCAGTATTTT.

The chain uses TRBV19 and TRBJ1-5, with TRBD1 matching 7 bases. This CDR3 is 14 amino acids long. Losses at the gene ends were 5 bases for V and 2 bases for J; bases not matched to a gene: 3. Looked up from germline, CDR1 is LNHDA and CDR2 is SQIVND (reference sequence). The chain's CDR3 is CASSAGQGNQPQHF. The CDR3 DNA reads as TGTGCCAGTAGTGCCGGACAGGGCAATCAGCCCCAGCATTTT.

The V and J genes are TRBV9 and TRBJ2-3; TRBD2 agrees at 16 bases. The CDR3 consists of 20 residues. The V gene end was trimmed by 4 bases and the J gene end by 0 bases; junction bases not matched to a gene: 11. CDR1 is SGDLS and CDR2 is YYNGEE in the germline V gene. CDR3 bases: TGTGCCAGCAGCTCACCGGGACTAGCGGGAGGGCCCTCTAGCACAGATACGCAGTATTTT. It codes for CASSSPGLAGGPSSTDTQYF.